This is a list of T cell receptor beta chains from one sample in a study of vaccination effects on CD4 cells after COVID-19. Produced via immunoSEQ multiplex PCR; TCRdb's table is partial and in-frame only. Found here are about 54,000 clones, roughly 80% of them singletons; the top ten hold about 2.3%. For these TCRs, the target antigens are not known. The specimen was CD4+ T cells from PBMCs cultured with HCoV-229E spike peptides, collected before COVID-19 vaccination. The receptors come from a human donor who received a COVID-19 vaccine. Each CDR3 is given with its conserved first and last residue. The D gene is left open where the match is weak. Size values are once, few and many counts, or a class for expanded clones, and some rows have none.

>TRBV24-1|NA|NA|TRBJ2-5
TGTGCCACCAGGGACAACCAAGAGACCCAGTACTTC
CATRDNQETQYF
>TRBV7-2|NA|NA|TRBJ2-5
TGTGCCAGCAGCCCCCAAGAGACCCAGTACTTC
CASSPQETQYF
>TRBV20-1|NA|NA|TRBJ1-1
TGCAGTGCGACAAACCGCGAAGCTTTCTTT
CSATNREAFF
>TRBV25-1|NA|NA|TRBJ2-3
TGTGCCAGCAGTGATGAAAGGGGGAGGGCAGATACGCAGTATTTT
CASSDERGRADTQYF
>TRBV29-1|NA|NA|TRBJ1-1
TGCAGCGTGGTCAGGGGACTGAACACTGAAGCTTTCTTT
CSVVRGLNTEAFF
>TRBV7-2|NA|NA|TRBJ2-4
TGTGCCAGCAGCCCCCCCTCGCACATTCAGTACTTC
CASSPPSHIQYF
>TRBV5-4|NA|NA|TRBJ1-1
TGTGCCAGCAGCTTGGACAGACTGAACACTGAAGCTTTCTTT
CASSLDRLNTEAFF
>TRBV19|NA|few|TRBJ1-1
TGTGCCAGTAGCCTCCGGGACCACACTGAAGCTTTCTTT
CASSLRDHTEAFF
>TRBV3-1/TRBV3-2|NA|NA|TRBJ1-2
TGTGCCAGCAGCCAATATGGGGAGGGAGGCTACACCTTC
CASSQYGEGGYTF
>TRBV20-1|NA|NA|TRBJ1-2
TGCAGTGCTAGTAGTCAGGGAGGTAACTATGGCTACACCTTC
CSASSQGGNYGYTF
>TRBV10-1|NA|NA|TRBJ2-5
TGCGCCAGCAGTGATGGGCGGCAAGAGACCCAGTACTTC
CASSDGRQETQYF
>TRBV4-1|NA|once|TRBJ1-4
TGCGCCAGCAGCCAAGGGGAAACGACAGTGAATGAAAAACTGTTTTTT
CASSQGETTVNEKLFF
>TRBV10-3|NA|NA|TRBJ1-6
TGTGCCATCAGTGACCAGTATAATTCACCCCTCCACTTT
CAISDQYNSPLHF
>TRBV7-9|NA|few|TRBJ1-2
TGTGCCAGCAGCTTAGGGGCCTCTAACTATGGCTACACCTTC
CASSLGASNYGYTF
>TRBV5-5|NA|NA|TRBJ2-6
TGTGCCAGCAGCTCCCAGGGTTACTCTGGGGCCAACGTCCTGACTTTC
CASSSQGYSGANVLTF
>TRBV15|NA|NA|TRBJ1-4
TGTGCCACCAGCAGATCTACAGTTGAAAAACTGTTTTTT
CATSRSTVEKLFF
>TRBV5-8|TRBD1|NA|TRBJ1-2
TGTGCCAGCAGCTCATACAGGGGGGTAGCTAACTATGGCTACACCTTC
CASSSYRGVANYGYTF
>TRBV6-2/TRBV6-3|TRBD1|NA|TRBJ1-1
TGTGCCAGCAGTTACTCAACAGGGGGTGGAAGCACTGAAGCTTTCTTT
CASSYSTGGGSTEAFF
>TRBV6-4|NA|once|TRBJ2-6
TGTGCCAGCAGTGATTACTCTGGGGCCAACGTCCTGACTTTC
CASSDYSGANVLTF
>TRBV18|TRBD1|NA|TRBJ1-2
TGTGCCAGCTCATCCCGACAGGGGCCAACTAACTATGGCTACACCTTC
CASSSRQGPTNYGYTF
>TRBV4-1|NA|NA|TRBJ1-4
TGCGCCAGCAGCCAGCAGGGGAGCACTAATGAAAAACTGTTTTTT
CASSQQGSTNEKLFF
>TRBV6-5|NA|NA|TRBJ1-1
TGTGCCAGCAGTTACGGCGGGACGGTGAACACTGAAGCTTTCTTT
CASSYGGTVNTEAFF
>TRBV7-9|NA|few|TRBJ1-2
TGTGCCAGCAGCGATGGATATAACTATGGCTACACCTTC
CASSDGYNYGYTF
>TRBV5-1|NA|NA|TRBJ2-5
TGCGCCAGCGGGGAAGAGACCCAGTACTTC
CASGEETQYF
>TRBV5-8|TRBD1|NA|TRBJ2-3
TGTGCCAGCCCCGTCTGGACAGGAAGAAGCACAGATACGCAGTATTTT
CASPVWTGRSTDTQYF
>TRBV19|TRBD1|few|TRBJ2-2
TGTGCCAGTAGTCGCGGACAGGCGGTCGGGGAGCTGTTTTTT
CASSRGQAVGELFF
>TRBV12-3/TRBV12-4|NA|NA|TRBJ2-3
TGTGCCAGCAGTTCCGACACAGATACGCAGTATTTT
CASSSDTDTQYF
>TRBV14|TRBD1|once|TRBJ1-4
TGTGCCACCAGGACAGGGGGCGCCGGCGAAAAACTGTTTTTT
CATRTGGAGEKLFF
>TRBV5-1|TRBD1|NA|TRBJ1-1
TGCGCCAGCAGCTTGGCCGGGGACAGCCAACTCTTCTTT
CASSLAGDSQLFF
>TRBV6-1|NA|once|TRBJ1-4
TGTGCCAGCAGTGAAGCAGGAGGATTTAGAGATGAAAAACTGTTTTTT
CASSEAGGFRDEKLFF
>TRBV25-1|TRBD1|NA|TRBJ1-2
TGTGCCAGCAGTGCGGTATCGACAGGGCCCTATGGCTACACCTTC
CASSAVSTGPYGYTF
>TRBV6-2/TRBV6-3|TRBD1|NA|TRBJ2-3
TGTGCCAGCAGTTACGGGGACAGTTCTGTTTATACGCAGTATTTT
CASSYGDSSVYTQYF
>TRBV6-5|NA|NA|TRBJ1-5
TGTGCCGTCCGGAGGAGAGGGGCGAGTCAGCCCCAGCATTTT
CAVRRRGASQPQHF
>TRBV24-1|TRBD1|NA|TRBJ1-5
TGTGCCACCAGTGAAACACGTGTAGACCAGGGGGCACAGCCCCAGCATTTT
CATSETRVDQGAQPQHF
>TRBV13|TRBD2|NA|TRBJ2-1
TGTGCCAGCAGCCTGGGACTAGCGGGGGGTTTAATATACAATGAGCAGTTCTTC
CASSLGLAGGLIYNEQFF
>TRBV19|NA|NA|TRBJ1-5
TGTGCCAGTACGGGGACCCGGAGTGGGCCCCAGCATTTT
CASTGTRSGPQHF
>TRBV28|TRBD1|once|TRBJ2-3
TGTGCCAGCAGCTCTGACAGGGTCACAGATACGCAGTATTTT
CASSSDRVTDTQYF
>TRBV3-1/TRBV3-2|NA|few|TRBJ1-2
TGTGCCAGCAGTTACACAGGGTCTGGCTACACCTTC
CASSYTGSGYTF
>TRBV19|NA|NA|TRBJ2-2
TGTGCCAGTAGTATAGGACAGCCGACCGGGGAGCTGTTTTTT
CASSIGQPTGELFF
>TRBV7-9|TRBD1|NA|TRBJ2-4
TGTGCCAGCAGGCTTGGGACAGACAAAAACATTCAGTACTTC
CASRLGTDKNIQYF
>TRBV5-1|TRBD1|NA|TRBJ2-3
TGCGCCAGCAGCTTTACAGGGGGCACAGATACGCAGTATTTT
CASSFTGGTDTQYF
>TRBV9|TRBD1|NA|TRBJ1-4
TGTGCCAGCAGCGTAGGAGGGACAGGGGAAAAACTGTTTTTT
CASSVGGTGEKLFF
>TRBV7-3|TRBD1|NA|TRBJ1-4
TGTGCCAGCAGCTCCTACGGGACAGGGATCGGTGAAAAACTGTTTTTT
CASSSYGTGIGEKLFF
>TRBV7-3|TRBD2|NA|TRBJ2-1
TGTGCCAGCAGCTTAAATCGGTTTAGCGGGGGAAACTACAATGAGCAGTTCTTC
CASSLNRFSGGNYNEQFF
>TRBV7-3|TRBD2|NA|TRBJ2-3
TGTGCCAGCAGCTTTTCTAGCGGGGGGTACACAGATACGCAGTATTTT
CASSFSSGGYTDTQYF
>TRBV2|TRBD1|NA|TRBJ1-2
TGTGCCAGCAGGGGACAGCCAAACTATGGCTACACCTTC
CASRGQPNYGYTF
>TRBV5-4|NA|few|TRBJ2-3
TGTGCCAGCAGCTCAACCGGGGCATGGGGCACAGATACGCAGTATTTT
CASSSTGAWGTDTQYF
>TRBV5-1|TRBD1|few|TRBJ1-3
TGCGCCAGCAGCTTGGTTCCGAGGGGGCCCGGCTCTGGAAACACCATATATTTT
CASSLVPRGPGSGNTIYF
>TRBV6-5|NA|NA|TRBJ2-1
TGTGCCAGCACCCTGACTGGTTACAATAACCAGTTCTTC
CASTLTGYNNQFF
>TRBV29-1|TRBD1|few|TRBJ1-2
TGCAGCGGCACACAGGGGGCTACTGTTGGCTACACCTTC
CSGTQGATVGYTF
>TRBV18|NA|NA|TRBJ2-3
TGTGCCAGCTCCCGTACCACCCCAGGGCTTACAGATACGCAGTATTTT
CASSRTTPGLTDTQYF
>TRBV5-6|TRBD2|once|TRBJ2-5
TGTGCCAGCAGCTTGGTAGGAGCGGGGGGGCAGGAGACCCAGTACTTC
CASSLVGAGGQETQYF
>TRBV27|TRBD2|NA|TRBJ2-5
TGTGCCAGCAGACTTCTAGCGGGAGAGACCCAGTACTTC
CASRLLAGETQYF
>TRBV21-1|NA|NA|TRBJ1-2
TGTGCCAGCAGCAAGCCGACGACAGGACGTCCAAGCTATGGCTACACCTTC
CASSKPTTGRPSYGYTF